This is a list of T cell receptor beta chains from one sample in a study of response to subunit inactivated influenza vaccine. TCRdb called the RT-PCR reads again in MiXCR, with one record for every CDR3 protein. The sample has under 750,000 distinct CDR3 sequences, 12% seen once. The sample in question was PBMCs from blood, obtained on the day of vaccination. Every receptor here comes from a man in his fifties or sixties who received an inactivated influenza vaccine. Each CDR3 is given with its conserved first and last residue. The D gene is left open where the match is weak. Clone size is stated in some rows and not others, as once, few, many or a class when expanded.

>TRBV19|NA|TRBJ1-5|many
CASSLYRGNQPQHF
TGTGCCAGTAGTCTTTACCGGGGCAATCAGCCCCAGCATTTT
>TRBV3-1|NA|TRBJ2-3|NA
CASSQDGASVDTQYF
TGTGCCAGCAGCCAAGATGGGGCTAGCGTAGATACGCAGTATTTT
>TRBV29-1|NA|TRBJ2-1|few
CSIRLTGRIGNEQFF
TGCAGCATAAGACTGACAGGGAGGATTGGAAATGAGCAGTTCTTC
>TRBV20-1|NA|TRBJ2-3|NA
CSAIRGASTDTQYF
TGCAGTGCTATCCGAGGAGCTAGCACAGATACGCAGTATTTT
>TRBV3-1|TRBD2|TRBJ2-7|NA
CASSQNKLSGYYEQYF
TGTGCCAGCAGCCAGAATAAACTTAGCGGGTACTACGAGCAGTACTTC
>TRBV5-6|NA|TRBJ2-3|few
CASSLNRAFTDTQYF
TGTGCCAGCAGCTTGAACAGGGCCTTCACAGATACGCAGTATTTT
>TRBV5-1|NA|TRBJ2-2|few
CASRDEGVRTGELFF
TGCGCCAGCAGAGACGAAGGGGTCCGAACCGGGGAGCTGTTTTTT
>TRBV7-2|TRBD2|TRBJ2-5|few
CASSFAGGRGQYF
TGTGCCAGCAGCTTCGCGGGCGGGAGGGGCCAGTACTTC
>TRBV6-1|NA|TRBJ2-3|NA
CASSERQDQIVDTQYF
TGTGCCAGCAGTGAAAGACAGGACCAGATAGTAGATACGCAGTATTTT
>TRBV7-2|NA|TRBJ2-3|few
CASSLVGIGSTDTQYF
TGTGCCAGCAGCTTAGTGGGGATAGGCAGCACAGATACGCAGTATTTT
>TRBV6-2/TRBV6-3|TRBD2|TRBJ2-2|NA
CASSPTSGITGELFF
TGTGCCAGCAGTCCTACTAGCGGGATCACCGGGGAGCTGTTTTTT
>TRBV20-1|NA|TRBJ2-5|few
CSARHGQFMLETQYF
TGCAGTGCTAGACATGGACAGTTTATGTTGGAGACCCAGTACTTC
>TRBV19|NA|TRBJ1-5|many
CASSFGFDQPQHF
TGTGCCAGTAGTTTCGGATTTGATCAGCCCCAGCATTTT
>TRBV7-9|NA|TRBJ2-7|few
CASTLGGPGEQYF
TGTGCCAGCACTCTCGGTGGGCCGGGAGAGCAGTACTTC